The 23 T cell receptor beta chains in this list originate from one sample, sequenced in a study of shared clonotypes between healthy human individuals. Assay used: immunoSEQ multiplex PCR; TCRdb lists only in-frame clones, some missing. There are roughly 2.6 million clones in the sample; around nine tenths occur only once, and under 0.15% lies in the top ten. The sample was naive CD4+ T cells sorted from blood. Indicated subset: CD45RA+ positively selected. These receptors were taken from a man younger than 30 in good health.

The count of this clone is one. The V call is TRBV10-2, the J call TRBJ2-2; D might be TRBD2 (6 bases). V was clipped by 1 base and J by 5 bases, with 8 bases between them. Germline CDR1 is WSHSY and CDR2 is SAAADI. There are 14 residues in the CDR3. The CDR3 DNA reads TGCGCCAGCAGTGAGTGGCGGGGTACCGGGGAGCTGTTTTTT. Amino acids: CASSEWRGTGELFF.

V usage is TRBV30 and J usage is TRBJ2-2; tentatively, D is TRBD1 (6 bases). Germline CDR1 GTSNPN, CDR2 SVGIG (reference sequence). The CDR3 runs to 15 residues. Trimming left V 1 base short and J 5 bases short, with 14 bases between. CDR3: CAWSGNRAGTGELFF. DNA of the CDR3: TGTGCCTGGAGTGGAAACAGGGCTGGGACCGGGGAGCTGTTTTTT.

The chain recombines TRBV19 with TRBJ1-2; TRBD1 is a possible D gene (6 bases). This CDR3 contains 15 residues. The ends were cut back, 5 bases at V and 3 bases at J, with 16 bases in the middle. Germline lookup yields CDR1 LNHDA and CDR2 SQIVND (reference sequence). CDR3: CASSPTTGGYYGYTF. CDR3 nucleotides: TGTGCCAGTAGTCCCACGACAGGAGGGTACTATGGCTACACCTTC. Looking up the rest from reference TRBV19 and TRBJ1-2 gives the full variable domain: DGGITQSPKYLFRKEGQNVTLSCEQNLNHDAMYWYRQDPGQGLRLIYYSQIVNDFQKGDIAEGYSVSREKKESFPLTVTSAQKNPTAFYLCASSPTTGGYYGYTFGSGTRLTVV.

This rearrangement joins TRBV6-6 to TRBJ1-2; the D gene is possibly TRBD1 (6 bases). This CDR3 is 13 amino acids long. V lost 8 bases to trimming and J lost 4 bases, with 14 bases between them. The germline gives CDR1 MNHNY, CDR2 SVGAGI (reference sequence). The CDR3 bases are TGTGCCAGCCGAGAGGGGGGGGCCTATGGCTACACCTTC. It translates to CASREGGAYGYTF.

CDR3 DNA sequence: TGTGCCTGGAGTGTAGGAGGCGGCGGCACGCAGTATTTT. It codes for CAWSVGGGGTQYF. This chain joins TRBV30 and TRBJ2-3, with a tentative D call TRBD2 (5 bases). The CDR3 runs to 13 residues. In germline, CDR1 is GTSNPN, CDR2 SVGIG (reference sequence). V lost 0 bases and J lost 9, with 13 bases in between.

The genes are TRBV5-1 and TRBJ1-1, with D possibly TRBD1 on 5 matching bases. The CDR3 runs 11 residues. The germline V and J ends were trimmed by 4 bases and 4 bases, with 5 bases remaining between them. CDR1 SGHRS and CDR2 YFSETQ come from the germline V gene. The CDR3: CASSGATEAFF. The CDR3 DNA sequence: TGCGCCAGCAGCGGGGCCACTGAAGCTTTCTTT.

This chain connects TRBV7-9 to TRBJ1-1; maybe TRBD1 (5 bases). Germline values: CDR1 SEHNR, CDR2 FQNEAQ (reference sequence). V lost 0 bases and J 1 base, leaving 12 bases between the germline ends. The CDR3 is made up of 16 amino acids. CDR3 residues: CASSLAGVIRNTEAFF. Here the CDR3 DNA reads TGTGCCAGCAGCTTAGCGGGGGTTATTAGGAACACTGAAGCTTTCTTT.

The V gene is TRBV19, the J gene TRBJ2-2, with 7 bases fitting TRBD2. V shed 6 bases and J 6 bases; nucleotides not matched to a gene: 7. This CDR3 is built from 14 residues. Germline lookup yields CDR1 LNHDA and CDR2 SQIVND (reference sequence). CDR3 DNA: TGTGCCAGTAGCGTACTAGCGTCCGCCGGGGAGCTGTTTTTT. Its translation: CASSVLASAGELFF.

J is TRBJ2-5 and V is TRBV15; 7 nucleotides line up with TRBD2. Germline assignment: CDR1 LNHNV and CDR2 YYDKDF (reference sequence). V lost 3 bases and J lost 2; bases outside the gene matches: 3. This CDR3 spans 14 amino acids. This CDR3 reads CATSSGTTQETQYF. CDR3 coding DNA: TGTGCCACCAGCAGTGGGACTACTCAAGAGACCCAGTACTTC.

The chain employs TRBV2 and TRBJ2-7; possibly TRBD2 for D (5 bases). Germline CDR1 is SNHLY and CDR2 is FYNNEI. The CDR3 has 15 residues. The V and J ends lost 4 bases and 6 bases respectively, with 19 bases between them. The CDR3: CASSVGSGEIGEQYF. CDR3 DNA: TGTGCCAGCAGTGTAGGCAGCGGTGAAATTGGCGAGCAGTACTTC.

The chain is built from TRBV13 and TRBJ2-5; D call uncertain. The CDR3 totals 11 residues. The germline V gene has CDR1 PRHDT and CDR2 FYEKMQ (reference sequence). The V and J ends lost 5 bases and 5 bases respectively, with 6 bases between them. This CDR3 is CASSRTETQYF. The CDR3 nucleotides are TGTGCCAGCAGCCGTACGGAGACCCAGTACTTC.

This clone was detected only a few times. Other DNA sequences from this sample encode an identical CDR3 as well. This rearrangement joins TRBV6-5 to TRBJ1-5; no clear D gene. CDR3 length equals 15 residues. CDR1 and CDR2 (germline): MNHEY, SVGAGI. V lost 0 bases and J lost 0, with 6 bases in between. CDR3 coding DNA: TGTGCCAGCAGTTACTCGAAGGCTAGCAATCAGCCCCAGCATTTT. It codes for CASSYSKASNQPQHF.

The chain links TRBV6-6 to TRBJ1-5, with 7 bases fitting TRBD1. The CDR3 sequence is 14 residues long. V was pared by 4 bases and J by 3 bases, with 3 bases of the junction left unmatched. Germline V gene sequence: CDR1 MNHNY, CDR2 SVGAGI (reference sequence). The CDR3 sequence is CASSSGQLNQPQHF. In DNA form, the CDR3 reads TGTGCCAGCAGTTCGGGACAGCTCAATCAGCCCCAGCATTTT.

This chain uses TRBV13 with TRBJ2-2; the D gene could be TRBD1 or TRBD2 (5 bases each). The V end lost 2 bases, the J end lost 6 bases, and 13 bases lay between the germline ends. CDR3 length: 15 amino acids. The V gene's germline CDR1 is PRHDT and CDR2 FYEKMQ (reference sequence). The CDR3 DNA sequence: TGTGCCAGCAGCTTATTGAGGGGCGAGGCCGGGGAGCTGTTTTTT. It specifies CASSLLRGEAGELFF.

The chain couples TRBV15 to TRBJ1-5; TRBD1 is a possible D gene (5 bases). The CDR3 is 15 amino acids. Per the germline V gene, CDR1 is LNHNV and CDR2 is YYDKDF (reference sequence). Trimming shortened V by 3 bases and J by 8 bases, and 17 bases separated the two germline ends. This CDR3 reads CATSSQQARSEPQHF. The CDR3 DNA reads TGTGCCACCAGCAGCCAACAGGCCCGGAGTGAGCCCCAGCATTTT.

V and J are TRBV5-4 and TRBJ2-2, with D possibly matching TRBD2 (5 bases). CDR3 length: 16 residues. V shed 4 bases and J shed 4 bases, with 17 bases lying between them. Germline CDR1 reads SGHNT; CDR2 reads YYREEE (reference sequence). CDR3 nucleotide sequence: TGTGCCAGCAGCCTTCGGGGTGTGAGCGGCACCGGGGAGCTGTTTTTT. Translating gives CASSLRGVSGTGELFF.

On this clone: Other DNA variants within this sample encode the same CDR3. The V gene is TRBV30, the J gene TRBJ1-3, with D unresolved. The CDR3 sequence is 13 residues long. The V gene's germline CDR1 is GTSNPN and CDR2 SVGIG (reference sequence). V shed 0 bases and J shed 0 bases, with 3 bases lying between them. This CDR3 reads CAWSVISGNTIYF. The CDR3 DNA reads TGTGCCTGGAGTGTAATCTCTGGAAACACCATATATTTT. The full variable domain, its missing parts supplied by reference TRBV30 and TRBJ1-3, is SQTIHQWPATLVQPVGSPLSLECTVEGTSNPNLYWYRQAAGRGLQLLFYSVGIGQISSEVPQNLSASRPQDRQFILSSKKLLLSDSGFYLCAWSVISGNTIYFGEGSWLTVV.

This chain links TRBV6-5 with TRBJ1-2; D not certain. Germline V CDR1 and CDR2: MNHEY, SVGAGI. Between the trimmed V and J ends, which lost 5 bases and 10 bases, there was a span of 17 bases. The CDR3 has 13 residues. CDR3 bases: TGTGCCAGCAGTAGGTCGGCCCAGCGGGTCTACACCTTC. Its translation: CASSRSAQRVYTF.

The chain joins TRBV30 to TRBJ2-2, with unresolved D. Trimming removed 4 bases from V and 2 bases from J, with 11 bases in between. This CDR3 comprises 14 residues. Germline values: CDR1 GTSNPN, CDR2 SVGIG (reference sequence). The CDR3 here is CAWTTYFNTGELFF. The DNA of the CDR3 is TGTGCCTGGACGACCTATTTTAACACCGGGGAGCTGTTTTTT.

The gene calls are TRBV5-1 and TRBJ1-1, with D uncertain. With 3 bases removed from V and 1 base from J, the gap between germline ends came to 7 bases. Germline CDR1 is SGHRS and CDR2 is YFSETQ. This CDR3 comprises 13 residues. CDR3 in amino acids: CASSSIENTEAFF. The CDR3 nucleotides read TGCGCCAGCAGCTCCATAGAGAACACTGAAGCTTTCTTT.

The V call is TRBV5-4, the J call TRBJ1-1; a possible D gene is TRBD1 (6 bases). Per the germline V gene, CDR1 is SGHNT and CDR2 is YYREEE (reference sequence). The CDR3 sequence is 15 residues long. Trimming removed 4 bases at V and 0 bases at J, with 13 bases between. CDR3: CASSGEGQMNTEAFF. As DNA, the CDR3 is TGTGCCAGCAGCGGAGAGGGACAAATGAACACTGAAGCTTTCTTT.

The chain joins TRBV6-1 to TRBJ2-5; the match to TRBD2 covers 12 bases. The J segment lost 4 bases and the V segment lost 3 bases, leaving 9 bases of the junction unmatched. The CDR3 contains 17 residues. The germline gives CDR1 MNHNS, CDR2 SASEGT. CDR3 amino acids: CASSDELAGGWGETQYF. CDR3 coding DNA: TGTGCCAGCAGTGATGAACTAGCGGGGGGATGGGGAGAGACCCAGTACTTC.

The chain is built from TRBV4-1 and TRBJ1-4; TRBD1 is a possible D gene (5 bases). Trimming removed 4 bases at V and 0 bases at J, with 9 bases between. Germline assignment: CDR1 MGHRA and CDR2 YSYEKL. The CDR3 consists of 15 residues. This chain's CDR3 is CASSRQTATNEKLFF. For the CDR3, the DNA is TGCGCCAGCAGCCGACAGACAGCAACTAATGAAAAACTGTTTTTT.